This T cell receptor (delta chain) came from a study of Vδ1+ human thymocytes. The CDR3 has 20 residues. Trimming at V came to 2 bases and at J to 3 bases, leaving 18 bases not matched to a gene. Germline V gene data show CDR1 as TSWWSYY and CDR2 as QGS. General study results and limits: Highly polyclonal TRG and TRD repertoires with Gaussian CDR3 length distributions appeared in thymus.

RNA was extracted from the cells and then reverse transcribed. Multiplex PCR used pooled V-gene forward primers and a constant-region reverse primer to amplify CDR3s. TCRdb re-processed the multiplex PCR reads using CATT. The repertoire consists of about 75,000 delta-chain clones, with around 35% occurring once and the leading ten covering over 0.2%. Details on this clone: As yet, its antigen is unknown.

The origin of this receptor is a boy younger than two who had congenital heart surgery. The chain combines TRDV1 with TRDJ1; TRDD3 matches 10 bases. Specimen: Vdelta1+ gamma-delta thymocytes from the thymus. Subset: FACS-sorted CD3+ TCRalphabeta- TCRVdelta1+ TCRVdelta2- thymocytes. As DNA, the CDR3 is TGTGCTCTTGGGGAAGAGTTATTCCTTTTTCTAACTGGGGGATCCGATAAACTCATCTTT. It yields the protein CALGEELFLFLTGGSDKLIF.